Listed below are T cell receptor beta chains from one sample, sequenced in a study of control samples from healthy donors and cancer patients. Assay used: immunoSEQ multiplex PCR; TCRdb lists only in-frame clones, some missing. The sample holds about 110,000 clones; almost 85% are singletons and the top ten take roughly 6.5%. The sequenced sample was blood. These receptors were obtained from a man younger than 35 in good health. Each CDR3 is given with its conserved first and last residue.

>TRBV11-3
CASSLRGAGNEQYF
>TRBV7-2
CASLSIQRGGRQFF
>TRBV6-5
CASSSRKIPPEAFF
>TRBV25-1
CASTRGPGGLNTEAFF
>TRBV28
CASSFTVNSPLHF
>TRBV2
CATSLPGQGNNEQYF
>TRBV6-1
CASTDPGASRGNTIYF
>TRBV6-5
CASSSRGSGANVLTF
>TRBV7-2
CASSENRGRIETQYF
>TRBV7-3
CASSLTQRAHYGYTF
>TRBV6-1
CASSEFWDRRYF
>TRBV4-2
CASSQVGQENTEAFF
>TRBV28
CASSPIGRVRTLGNTIYF
>TRBV2
CASRDRGGAGEQYF
>TRBV28
CASSLDVGIRTGELFF
>TRBV27
CASSFQAHDGLKAKNIQYF
>TRBV9
CASSINPGGTNSPLHF
>TRBV7-2
CASRLGTELHF
>TRBV4-3
CASSQEWPQPAGGYTF
>TRBV5-8
CASSGRRPVRETQYF
>TRBV5-6
CASSLYPSSGNTIYF
>TRBV5-1
CASSLAGSSYNEQFF
>TRBV5-6
CASSLDRQGRKAGYTF
>TRBV3-1/TRBV3-2
CASSQMGQYNSPLHF
>TRBV7-9
CASSSQDRRETQYF
>TRBV5-5
CASSRRDSPYQNSPLHF
>TRBV2
CASSEDGGETEAFF
>TRBV5-1
CASSSLPGLAGGNEQFF
>TRBV4-3
CASSNTTTGTHTTQYF
>TRBV24-1
CATSDLNEQFF
>TRBV6-2/TRBV6-3
CASSWTNTEAFF